This record concerns one TCR beta chain sequence. Antigen specificity is unknown. The repertoire was sequenced with immunoSEQ multiplex PCR; TCRdb's copy has only in-frame clones and lacks some. The top ten hold around 5.5% of the sample, which has 330,000 or so clones, under 90% seen once. The treatment was: 15 to 20 received Ad26.COV2.S at low or high dose, single or two shots; about 5 received placebo; per-sample allocation not given. The samples were gathered on day 63 after the first injection of vaccine or placebo. An adult donor aged 18-55 years was enrolled in Boston. This entry comes from a study of Ad26.COV2.S vaccination and SARS-CoV-2 variants. On the study more broadly: It was the COV1001 Ad26.COV2.S trial arm that included the donor. Ad26.COV2.S given intramuscularly, once or twice 56 days apart.

Points from the study as a whole: Vaccinees and placebo recipients showed similar non-spike TCR breadth.

This CDR3 is built from 15 residues. Trimming stripped 3 bases from V and 1 base from J, with 12 bases between. The V gene's germline CDR1 is LGHDT and CDR2 YNNKEL (reference sequence). This receptor was identified in a person between 18 and 65 years old who received the Ad26.COV2.S COVID-19 vaccine or a placebo. Sequenced material: peripheral blood, taken in a trial of Ad26.COV2.S vaccine versus placebo. This sequence joins TRBV3-1 (or the pseudogene TRBV3-2) and TRBJ1-2; no clear D gene. CDR3 loop: CASSHHKDRNYGYTF. CDR3 nucleotide sequence: TGTGCCAGCAGCCACCACAAGGACCGTAACTATGGCTACACCTTC.